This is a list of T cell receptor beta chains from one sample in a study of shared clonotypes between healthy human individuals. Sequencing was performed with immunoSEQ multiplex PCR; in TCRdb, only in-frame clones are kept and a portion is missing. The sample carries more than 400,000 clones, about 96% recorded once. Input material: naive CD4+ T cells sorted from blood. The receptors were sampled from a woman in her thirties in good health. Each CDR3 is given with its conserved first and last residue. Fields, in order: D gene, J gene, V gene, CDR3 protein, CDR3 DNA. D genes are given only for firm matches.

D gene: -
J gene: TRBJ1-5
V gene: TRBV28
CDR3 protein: CASSLGVKAGIQPQHF
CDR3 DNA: TGTGCCAGCAGTTTAGGGGTGAAGGCAGGGATTCAGCCCCAGCATTTT

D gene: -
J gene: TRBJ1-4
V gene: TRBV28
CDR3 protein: CASRTTGLASDEKLFF
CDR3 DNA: TGTGCCAGCAGGACGACAGGACTGGCCAGTGATGAAAAACTGTTTTTT

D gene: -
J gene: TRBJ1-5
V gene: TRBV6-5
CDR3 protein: CASRPLRGEGRPQHF
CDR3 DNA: TGTGCCAGCAGGCCCCTCCGAGGGGAAGGTCGGCCCCAGCATTTT

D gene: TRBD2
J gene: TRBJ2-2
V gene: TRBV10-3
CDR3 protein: CAMGQYGGSKTGELFF
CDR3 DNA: TGTGCCATGGGTCAATATGGCGGGAGCAAAACCGGGGAGCTGTTTTTT

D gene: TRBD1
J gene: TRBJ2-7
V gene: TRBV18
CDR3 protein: CASSPYQTGNSYEQYF
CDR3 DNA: TGTGCCAGCTCACCCTACCAGACAGGGAACTCCTACGAGCAGTACTTC

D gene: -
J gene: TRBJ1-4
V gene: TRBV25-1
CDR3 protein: CASSVFGFATNEKLFF
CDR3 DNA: TGTGCCAGCAGTGTATTTGGGTTCGCAACTAATGAAAAACTGTTTTTT

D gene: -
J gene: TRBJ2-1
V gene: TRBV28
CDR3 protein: CASSLGASTINEQFF
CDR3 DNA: TGTGCCAGCAGTTTAGGGGCTAGCACCATCAATGAGCAGTTCTTC

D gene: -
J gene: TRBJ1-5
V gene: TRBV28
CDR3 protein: CASSPLGQASNQPQHF
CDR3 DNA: TGTGCCAGCAGTCCTCTGGGGCAGGCTAGCAATCAGCCCCAGCATTTT

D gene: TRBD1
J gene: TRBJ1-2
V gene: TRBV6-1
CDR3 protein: CATRLQGGPGYTF
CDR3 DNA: TGTGCCACCAGACTACAGGGGGGACCTGGCTACACCTTC

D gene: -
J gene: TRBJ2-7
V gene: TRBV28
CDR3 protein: CASSLLAGTTYEQYF
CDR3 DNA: TGTGCCAGCAGTTTGTTGGCAGGAACCACCTACGAGCAGTACTTC

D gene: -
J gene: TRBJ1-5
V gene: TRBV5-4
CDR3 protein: CASSSGPSNQPQHF
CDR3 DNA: TGTGCCAGCAGCTCAGGACCCAGCAATCAGCCCCAGCATTTT

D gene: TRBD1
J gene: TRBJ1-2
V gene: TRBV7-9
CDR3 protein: CASSLEGTGGGYTF
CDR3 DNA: TGTGCCAGCAGCTTAGAAGGGACAGGGGGCGGCTACACCTTC

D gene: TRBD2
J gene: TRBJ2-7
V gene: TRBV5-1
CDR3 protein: CASSLRLAGAYEQYF
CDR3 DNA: TGCGCCAGCAGCTTGAGACTAGCGGGAGCCTACGAGCAGTACTTC

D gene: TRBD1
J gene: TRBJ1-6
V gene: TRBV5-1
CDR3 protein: CASSPRTGNYNSPLHF
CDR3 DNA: TGCGCCAGCAGCCCCAGGACAGGGAATTACAATTCACCCCTCCACTTT

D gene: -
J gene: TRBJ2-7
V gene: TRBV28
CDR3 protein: CASIWRGAPYEQYF
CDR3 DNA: TGTGCCAGCATCTGGCGGGGAGCCCCCTACGAGCAGTACTTC